This T cell receptor beta chain appears in the sequencing data of a study of control samples from healthy donors and cancer patients. The data were produced by immunoSEQ multiplex PCR, yet TCRdb's version contains in-frame clones alone and is incomplete. There are some 130,000 clones in the sample; roughly 90% occur only once, and approximately 2.2% lies in the top ten. This CDR3 is 14 amino acids long. Trimming shortened V by 4 bases and J by 2 bases, and 10 bases separated the two germline ends. Germline V gene sequence: CDR1 MRHNA, CDR2 SNTAGT. The gene calls are TRBV6-4 and TRBJ2-3; tentatively, D is TRBD2 (7 bases). The receptor's source is a woman between 50 and 59 years old in good health. The specimen sequenced was blood. The CDR3 DNA sequence: TGTGCCAGCAGTGCCCGGGGGGCCACAGATACGCAGTATTTT. This codes for CASSARGATDTQYF.